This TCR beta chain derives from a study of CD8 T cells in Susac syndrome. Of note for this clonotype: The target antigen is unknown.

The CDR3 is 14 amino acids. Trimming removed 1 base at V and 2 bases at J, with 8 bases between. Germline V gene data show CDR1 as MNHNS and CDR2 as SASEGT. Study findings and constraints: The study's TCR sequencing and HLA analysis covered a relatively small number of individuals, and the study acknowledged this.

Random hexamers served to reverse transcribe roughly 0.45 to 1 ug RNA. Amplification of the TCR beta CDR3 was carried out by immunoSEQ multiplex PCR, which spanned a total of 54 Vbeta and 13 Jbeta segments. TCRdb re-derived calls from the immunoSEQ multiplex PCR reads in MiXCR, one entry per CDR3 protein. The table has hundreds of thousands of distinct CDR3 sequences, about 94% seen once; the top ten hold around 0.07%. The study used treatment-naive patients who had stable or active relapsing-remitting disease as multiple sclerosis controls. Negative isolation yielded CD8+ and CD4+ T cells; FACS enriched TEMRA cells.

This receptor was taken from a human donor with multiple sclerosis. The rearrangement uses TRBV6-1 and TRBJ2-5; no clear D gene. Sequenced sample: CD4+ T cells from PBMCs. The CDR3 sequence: CASSEGGRQETQYF. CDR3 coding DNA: TGTGCCAGCAGTGAAGGGGGAAGGCAAGAGACCCAGTACTTC.